The clone carrying this TCR beta chain was picked up a small number of times. The CDR3 covers 14 residues. Germline V lookup: CDR1 SGHRS, CDR2 YFSETQ. V was clipped by 2 bases and J by 5 bases, with 10 bases between them. As for time point: newly diagnosed GD, antithyroid drugs for less than 3 months. Generation of the TCR library employed RNA extracted from PBMCs. This specimen comes from a study of regulatory T cells in long-lasting Graves disease. For TCR beta, libraries came from iRepertoire HTBI primers and Arm-PCR of CDR3 regions. TCRdb reprocessed the multiplex PCR reads via MiXCR and lists one record per CDR3 protein. Of some 560,000 distinct CDR3 sequences listed, 16% are singletons. These data were also filed under a second study, of T cells in Graves' hyperthyroidism and ophthalmopathy.

Sequences were derived from peripheral blood mononuclear cells (PBMCs), sampled at new diagnosis, from a patient treated with antithyroid drugs. This chain links TRBV5-1 with TRBJ1-4; D is unresolved. This receptor was taken from a middle-aged woman with Graves disease. The DNA for the CDR3 is TGCGCCAGCAGCTTAGAGGGAGTAAATGAAAAACTGTTTTTT. This encodes CASSLEGVNEKLFF.